Listed below are T cell receptor beta chains from one sample, sequenced in a study of cytomegalovirus exposure and HLA in healthy donors. Using immunoSEQ multiplex PCR, the repertoire was profiled, and TCRdb retains in-frame clones only, with some absent. The repertoire holds 100,000 to 150,000 clones, with 60% to 80% as singletons. Source material: PBMCs. The receptors here all came from a woman aged 55-69 years in good health and CMV-seronegative. CDR3s include the opening cysteine and the closing phenylalanine or tryptophan. D genes are given only for firm matches. Size is stated for part of the rows, as once, few or many counts, or as a class when the clone is expanded.

j_gene,v_gene,d_gene,abundance,CDR3aa,CDR3nt
TRBJ1-4,TRBV30,TRBD1,-,CAWSAGQEFFTNEKLFF,TGTGCCTGGAGCGCGGGACAGGAGTTCTTCACTAATGAAAAACTGTTTTTT
TRBJ2-7,TRBV28,-,-,CASSLSYYEQYF,TGTGCCAGCAGTTTATCTTACTACGAGCAGTACTTC
TRBJ1-1,TRBV15,-,many,CATSRDWRTAEAFF,TGTGCCACCAGCAGAGATTGGCGGACAGCAGAAGCTTTCTTT
TRBJ1-2,TRBV7-9,TRBD1,-,CASSLVGRDRGYTF,TGTGCCAGCAGCTTAGTAGGGCGGGACAGGGGCTACACCTTC
TRBJ2-6,TRBV4-1,TRBD1,-,CASRGQGTGANVLTF,TGCGCCAGCAGAGGACAGGGTACAGGGGCCAACGTCCTGACTTTC
TRBJ2-7,TRBV9,-,few,CASSASQRFAEQYF,TGTGCCAGCAGCGCCTCACAGCGGTTTGCCGAGCAGTACTTC
TRBJ2-7,TRBV4-1,-,-,CASSQVLGINYEQYF,TGCGCCAGCAGCCAAGTACTAGGGATAAACTACGAGCAGTACTTC
TRBJ1-2,TRBV5-1,-,-,CASRQGTEPNYGYTF,TGCGCCAGCAGACAGGGAACGGAACCAAACTATGGCTACACCTTC
TRBJ1-2,TRBV28,TRBD1,-,CASSPRDRVVSYGYTF,TGTGCCAGCAGTCCCCGGGACAGGGTCGTTAGCTATGGCTACACCTTC
TRBJ2-5,TRBV21-1,-,-,CASSWDTKAKTQYF,TGTGCCAGCAGCTGGGACACCAAAGCAAAGACCCAGTACTTC
TRBJ2-7,TRBV2,-,-,CASRMTGRSYEQYF,TGTGCCAGCAGGATGACAGGCCGCTCCTACGAGCAGTACTTC
TRBJ1-2,TRBV6-5,-,-,CASSYGRAYGYTF,TGTGCCAGCAGTTACGGCAGGGCCTATGGCTACACCTTC
TRBJ2-5,TRBV28,-,-,CASSTTAKETQYF,TGTGCCAGCAGCACGACAGCCAAGGAGACCCAGTACTTC
TRBJ1-6,TRBV5-1,-,-,CASSWSSAGVYNSPLHF,TGCGCCAGCAGCTGGTCGTCAGCCGGGGTATATAATTCACCCCTCCACTTT
TRBJ2-7,TRBV5-1,-,-,CASRRDFEEVEQYF,TGCGCCAGCAGACGGGACTTTGAAGAGGTCGAGCAGTACTTC
TRBJ2-7,TRBV27,-,-,CASSPFTQGAYEQYF,TGTGCCAGCAGTCCCTTTACACAGGGAGCCTACGAGCAGTACTTC
TRBJ2-4,TRBV6-1,TRBD2,-,CASSEGPSGRAKNIQYF,TGTGCCAGCAGTGAAGGTCCTAGCGGGAGGGCCAAAAACATTCAGTACTTC
TRBJ1-2,TRBV19,TRBD1,-,CASTPRDRLPHGYTF,TGTGCCAGTACACCCCGGGACAGACTACCGCATGGCTACACCTTC
TRBJ2-2,TRBV29-1,-,once,CSVRRGLRGSGELFF,TGCAGCGTTAGGAGAGGACTCCGTGGGTCCGGGGAGCTGTTTTTT
TRBJ2-7,TRBV6-5,-,few,CASSYSRVFSYEQYF,TGTGCCAGCAGTTACTCGAGGGTTTTCTCCTACGAGCAGTACTTC
TRBJ2-7,TRBV5-5,TRBD1,few,CASSLTGTGTYEQYF,TGTGCCAGCAGCTTGACCGGGACAGGTACCTACGAGCAGTACTTC
TRBJ2-3,TRBV15,TRBD2,-,CATSRDSSGSPPDTQYF,TGTGCCACCAGCAGAGATTCCAGCGGGAGCCCCCCAGATACGCAGTATTTT
TRBJ1-1,TRBV27,-,-,CASSPRQGNTEAFF,TGTGCCAGCAGTCCCAGGCAGGGGAACACTGAAGCTTTCTTT
TRBJ2-5,TRBV6-5,TRBD1,-,CASSYSTGAGQETQYF,TGTGCCAGCAGTTACTCGACAGGGGCAGGCCAAGAGACCCAGTACTTC
TRBJ2-7,TRBV27,-,-,CASSLRIGAYEQYF,TGTGCCAGCAGTTTAAGAATAGGGGCCTACGAGCAGTACTTC
TRBJ1-1,TRBV6-6,-,-,CASSHVQGLGAEAFF,TGTGCCAGCAGCCACGTCCAGGGGCTGGGGGCTGAAGCTTTCTTT
TRBJ2-7,TRBV5-5,TRBD1,-,CASSRTGFSYEQYF,TGTGCCAGCAGCAGGACAGGGTTTTCCTACGAGCAGTACTTC
TRBJ2-7,TRBV5-1,TRBD1,few,CASSLLGQGSYEQYF,TGCGCCAGCAGCTTGTTGGGACAGGGGTCCTACGAGCAGTACTTC
TRBJ1-1,TRBV19,TRBD1,-,CASNDGRGTGGAYTEAFF,TGTGCCAGTAACGATGGAAGGGGGACAGGGGGCGCTTACACTGAAGCTTTCTTT
TRBJ2-7,TRBV28,-,-,CASSFGEAPPTSPHF,TGTGCCAGCAGTTTTGGCGAGGCACCTCCTACGAGTCCCCACTTC
TRBJ2-7,TRBV28,TRBD1,-,CASSFRRDRGHEQYF,TGTGCCAGCAGTTTCCGCCGGGACAGGGGCCACGAGCAGTACTTC
TRBJ1-6,TRBV11-1,TRBD1,-,CASRLNRGNSPLHF,TGTGCCAGCAGACTAAACAGGGGAAATTCACCCCTCCACTTT
TRBJ2-1,TRBV19,TRBD2,-,CASSLTSGRVKRFF,TGTGCCAGTAGCTTGACTAGCGGGAGGGTCAAACGGTTCTTC
TRBJ2-1,TRBV7-3,TRBD2,-,CASSSTSGPSSYNEQFF,TGTGCCAGCAGCTCCACTAGCGGGCCGAGCTCCTACAATGAGCAGTTCTTC
TRBJ1-2,TRBV5-6,TRBD1,few,CASSPGRGSYGYTF,TGTGCCAGCAGCCCCGGCAGGGGGAGTTATGGCTACACCTTC
TRBJ2-2,TRBV18,-,-,CASDSANTGELFF,TGTGCCAGCGACAGCGCCAACACCGGGGAGCTGTTTTTT
TRBJ1-4,TRBV6-5,-,-,CASSPRDSNEKLFF,TGTGCCAGCAGTCCCCGGGATTCTAATGAAAAACTGTTTTTT
TRBJ1-1,TRBV27,TRBD1,few,CASSLVVGGATEAFF,TGTGCCAGCAGTTTAGTGGTAGGGGGCGCCACTGAAGCTTTCTTT
TRBJ2-1,TRBV29-1,-,-,CSVEDRGKGFNEQFF,TGCAGCGTTGAAGATCGGGGGAAGGGATTCAATGAGCAGTTCTTC
TRBJ2-4,TRBV5-5,TRBD2,-,CASSTHDQRGEGNIQYF,TGTGCCAGCAGCACACATGACCAGCGGGGGGAGGGAAACATTCAGTACTTC
TRBJ2-1,TRBV18,TRBD1,-,CASSPGTGMHEQFF,TGTGCCAGCTCACCCGGGACAGGGATGCATGAGCAGTTCTTC
TRBJ1-3,TRBV28,-,-,CASRYTAENTIYF,TGTGCCAGCAGGTACACTGCGGAAAACACCATATATTTT
TRBJ2-5,TRBV29-1,-,-,CSVEELAPRETQYF,TGCAGCGTTGAAGAGCTAGCGCCCCGAGAGACCCAGTACTTC
TRBJ2-5,TRBV7-9,-,-,CASSPRSLETQYF,TGTGCCAGCAGCCCACGTAGTCTGGAGACCCAGTACTTC
TRBJ1-2,TRBV29-1,-,-,CSVGGLSYGYTF,TGCAGCGTAGGGGGATTGAGCTATGGCTACACCTTC
TRBJ2-5,TRBV18,-,-,CASSPPVRSYQETQYF,TGTGCCAGCTCACCACCGGTCAGGTCCTACCAAGAGACCCAGTACTTC
TRBJ2-2,TRBV15,-,-,CATSRTGELFF,TGTGCCACCAGCCGGACCGGGGAGCTGTTTTTT
TRBJ2-3,TRBV10-1,TRBD2,-,CASSASPGGADTQYF,TGCGCCAGCAGTGCGAGTCCCGGGGGGGCAGATACGCAGTATTTT
TRBJ1-6,TRBV19,-,-,CASSIIGANSPLHF,TGTGCCAGTAGTATCATAGGGGCCAATTCACCCCTCCACTTT
TRBJ1-2,TRBV4-1,-,-,CASSQGQVGGYTF,TGCGCCAGCAGCCAAGGACAGGTCGGGGGCTACACCTTC
TRBJ2-1,TRBV19,TRBD1,few,CASTRRGQGARNEQFF,TGTGCCAGTACCCGACGGGGACAGGGGGCGCGGAATGAGCAGTTCTTC
TRBJ1-2,TRBV7-2,TRBD1,once,CASSSVLGTGNGYTF,TGTGCCAGCAGCTCAGTCCTCGGGACAGGGAATGGCTACACCTTC
TRBJ1-2,TRBV10-1,-,-,CASSESSRGGYTF,TGCGCCAGCAGTGAGTCTTCCAGGGGTGGCTACACCTTC